This T cell receptor (beta chain) was recovered during a study of TIL therapy for anti-PD-1-resistant metastatic lung cancer. Study summary: A few tumors were EGFR-mutant and two were ALK-rearranged. By whole-exome sequencing, median non-synonymous tumor mutation burden was around 1.5 mutations per megabase. General observations from the study: Many TIL product clones were absent from baseline tumor, suggesting clonal contraction.

Documented time point: pre-treatment sample, taken before nivolumab and TIL therapy. Tumor tissue came from excised metastases, mostly pleural nodules or supraclavicular lymph nodes. Tumor harvest preceded PD-1/PD-L1 blockade, followed by nivolumab treatment. CDR1 is SNHLY and CDR2 is FYNNEI in the germline V gene. The CDR3 extends over 14 amino acids. Trimming removed 7 bases from V and 4 bases from J, with 16 bases in between. Sequencing used immunoSEQ v3. Sequencing was performed with immunoSEQ multiplex PCR; in TCRdb, only in-frame clones are kept and a portion is missing. Here the sample spans some 90,000 clones, 55% to 75% being singletons. Turning to this clone: No antigen is known for it.

The TCR sequence derives from a person aged 25-85 years with non-small cell lung cancer. The rearrangement joins TRBV2 to TRBJ1-1; weak D call: TRBD1 (6 bases). The sample was tumor tissue, taken at baseline. CDR3: CASTEGGRATEAFF. CDR3 sequence (DNA): TGTGCCAGCACGGAGGGGGGGCGGGCCACTGAAGCTTTCTTT.